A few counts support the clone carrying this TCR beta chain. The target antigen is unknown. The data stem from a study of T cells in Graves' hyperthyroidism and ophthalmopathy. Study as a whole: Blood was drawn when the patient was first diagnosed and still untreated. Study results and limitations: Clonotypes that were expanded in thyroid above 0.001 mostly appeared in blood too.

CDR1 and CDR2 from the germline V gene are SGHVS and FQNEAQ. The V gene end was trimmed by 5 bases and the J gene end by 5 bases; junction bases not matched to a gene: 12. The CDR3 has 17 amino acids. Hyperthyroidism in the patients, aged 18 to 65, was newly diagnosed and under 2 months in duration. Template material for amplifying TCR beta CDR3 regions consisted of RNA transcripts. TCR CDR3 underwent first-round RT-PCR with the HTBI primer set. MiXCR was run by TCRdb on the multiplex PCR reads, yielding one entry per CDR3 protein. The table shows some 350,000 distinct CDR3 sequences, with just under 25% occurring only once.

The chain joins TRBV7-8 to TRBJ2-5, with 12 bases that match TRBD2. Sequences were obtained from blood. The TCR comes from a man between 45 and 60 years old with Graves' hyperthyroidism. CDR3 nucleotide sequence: TGTGCCAGCAGCCCGGGACTAGCGGGTTTAGTGGGGGAGACCCAGTACTTC. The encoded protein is CASSPGLAGLVGETQYF.